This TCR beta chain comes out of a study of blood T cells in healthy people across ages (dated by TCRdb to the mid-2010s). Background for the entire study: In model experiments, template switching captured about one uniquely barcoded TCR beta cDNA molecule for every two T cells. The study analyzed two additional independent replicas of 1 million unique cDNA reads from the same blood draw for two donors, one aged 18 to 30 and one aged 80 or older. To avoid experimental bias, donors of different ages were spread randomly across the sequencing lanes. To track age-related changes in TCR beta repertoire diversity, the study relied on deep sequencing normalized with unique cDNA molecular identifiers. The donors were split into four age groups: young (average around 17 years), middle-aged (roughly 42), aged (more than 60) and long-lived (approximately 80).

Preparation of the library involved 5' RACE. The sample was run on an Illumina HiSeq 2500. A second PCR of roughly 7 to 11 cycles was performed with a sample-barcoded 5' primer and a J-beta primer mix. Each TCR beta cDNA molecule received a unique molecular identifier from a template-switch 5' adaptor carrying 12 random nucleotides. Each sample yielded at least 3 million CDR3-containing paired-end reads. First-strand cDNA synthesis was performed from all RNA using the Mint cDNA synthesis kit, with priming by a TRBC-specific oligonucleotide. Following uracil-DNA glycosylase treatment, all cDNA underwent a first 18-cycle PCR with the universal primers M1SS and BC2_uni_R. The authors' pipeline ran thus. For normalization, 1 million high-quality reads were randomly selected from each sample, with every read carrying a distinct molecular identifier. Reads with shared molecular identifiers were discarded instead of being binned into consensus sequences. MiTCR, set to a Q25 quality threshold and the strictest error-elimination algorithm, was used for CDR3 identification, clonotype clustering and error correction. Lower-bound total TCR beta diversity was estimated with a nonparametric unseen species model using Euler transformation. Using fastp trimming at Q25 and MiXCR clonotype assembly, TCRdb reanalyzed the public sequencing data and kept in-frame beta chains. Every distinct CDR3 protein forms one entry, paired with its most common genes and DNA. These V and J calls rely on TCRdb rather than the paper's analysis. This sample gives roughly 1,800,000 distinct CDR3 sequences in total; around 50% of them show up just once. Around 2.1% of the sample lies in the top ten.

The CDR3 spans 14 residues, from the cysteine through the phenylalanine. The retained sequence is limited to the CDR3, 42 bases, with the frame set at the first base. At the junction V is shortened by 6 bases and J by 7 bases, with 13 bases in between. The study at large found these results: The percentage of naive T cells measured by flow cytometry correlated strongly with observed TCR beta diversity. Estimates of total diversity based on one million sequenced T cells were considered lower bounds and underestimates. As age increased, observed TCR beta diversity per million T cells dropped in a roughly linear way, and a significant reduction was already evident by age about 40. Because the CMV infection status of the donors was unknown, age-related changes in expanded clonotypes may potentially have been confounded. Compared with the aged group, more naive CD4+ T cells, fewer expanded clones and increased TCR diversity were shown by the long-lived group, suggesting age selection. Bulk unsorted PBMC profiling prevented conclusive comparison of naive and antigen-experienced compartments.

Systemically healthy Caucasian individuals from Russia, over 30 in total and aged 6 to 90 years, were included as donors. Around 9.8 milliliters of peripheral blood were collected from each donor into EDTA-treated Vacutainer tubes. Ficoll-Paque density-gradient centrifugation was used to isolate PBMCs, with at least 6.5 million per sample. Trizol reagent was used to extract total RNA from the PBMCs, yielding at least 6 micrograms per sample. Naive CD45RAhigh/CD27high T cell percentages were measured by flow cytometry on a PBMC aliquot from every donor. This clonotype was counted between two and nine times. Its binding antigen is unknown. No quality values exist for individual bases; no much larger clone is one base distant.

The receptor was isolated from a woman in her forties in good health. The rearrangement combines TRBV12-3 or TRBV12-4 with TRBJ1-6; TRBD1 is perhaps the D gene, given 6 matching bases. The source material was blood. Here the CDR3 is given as CASSVDSSNSPLHF. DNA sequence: TGTGCCAGCAGCGTGGACAGTTCGAATTCACCCCTCCACTTT.